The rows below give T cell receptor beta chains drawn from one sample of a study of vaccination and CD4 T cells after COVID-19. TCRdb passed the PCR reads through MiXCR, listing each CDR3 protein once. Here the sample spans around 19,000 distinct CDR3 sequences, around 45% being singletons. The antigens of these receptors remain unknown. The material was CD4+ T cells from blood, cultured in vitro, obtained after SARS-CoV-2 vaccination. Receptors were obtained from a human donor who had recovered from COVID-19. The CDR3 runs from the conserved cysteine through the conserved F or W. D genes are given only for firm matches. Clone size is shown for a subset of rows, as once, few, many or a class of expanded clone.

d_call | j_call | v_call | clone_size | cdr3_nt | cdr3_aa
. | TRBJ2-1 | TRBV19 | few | TGTGCCAGCACGACAGGCTACAATGAGCAGTTCTTC | CASTTGYNEQFF
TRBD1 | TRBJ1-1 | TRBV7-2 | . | TGTGCCAGCAGCTGGGGGACAGGAGAGAACACTGAAGCTTTCTTT | CASSWGTGENTEAFF
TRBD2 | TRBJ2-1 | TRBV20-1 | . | TGCAGTGCGGGGGGGGTGCACAATGAGCAGTTCTTC | CSAGGVHNEQFF
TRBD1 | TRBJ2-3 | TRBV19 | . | TGTGCCAGTAGTACAACCACAGGGGCGAGGGGTACGCAGTATTTT | CASSTTTGARGTQYF
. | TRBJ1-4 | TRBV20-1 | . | TGCAGTGCTAGAGATTATGGGGGGCCAGGTGAAAAACTGTTTTTT | CSARDYGGPGEKLFF
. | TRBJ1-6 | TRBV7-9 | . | TGTGCCAGCAGCTTCGACATGGCCGGCTATAATTCACCCCTCCACTTT | CASSFDMAGYNSPLHF
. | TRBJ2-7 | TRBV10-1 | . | TGCGCCAGCAGTGAAGGGACCCTTCTTTACGAGCAGTACTTC | CASSEGTLLYEQYF
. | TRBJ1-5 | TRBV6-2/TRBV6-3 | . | TGTGCCATCAAAAGGGATAGCAATCAGCCCCAGCATTTT | CAIKRDSNQPQHF
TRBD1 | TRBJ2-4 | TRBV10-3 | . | TGTGCCATCAGTGAGACCCGGACAGGGAGCGCCAAAAACATTCAGTACTTC | CAISETRTGSAKNIQYF
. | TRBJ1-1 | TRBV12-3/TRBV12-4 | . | TGTGCCAGCCTTAGGTGGCCTGAAGCTTTCTTT | CASLRWPEAFF
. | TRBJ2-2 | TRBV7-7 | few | TGTGCCAGCAGCAGGGCGGGCAGTACGAACACCGGGGAGCTGTTTTTT | CASSRAGSTNTGELFF
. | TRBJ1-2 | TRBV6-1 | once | TGTGCCAGCAGTGATCGGCAGGGGAATAATGGCTACACCTTC | CASSDRQGNNGYTF
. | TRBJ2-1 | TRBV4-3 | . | TGCGCCAGCAGCCAAGATCGGGCTAGCGATACCGACAATGAGCAGTTCTTC | CASSQDRASDTDNEQFF
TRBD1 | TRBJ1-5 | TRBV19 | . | TGTGCCAGTAGTATACGGACAGGGCCTAATCAGCCCCAGCATTTT | CASSIRTGPNQPQHF
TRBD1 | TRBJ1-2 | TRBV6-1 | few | TGTGCCAGCACCCAAGGGACAGCGTATGGCTACACCTTC | CASTQGTAYGYTF
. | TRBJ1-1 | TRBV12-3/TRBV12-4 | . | TGTGCCAGCAGTCCTAGCGGGGGTGGGGGAACTACTGAAGCTTTCTTT | CASSPSGGGGTTEAFF
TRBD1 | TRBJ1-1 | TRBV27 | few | TGTGCCAGCAGTCCTCGACAGGGGGCCGGGAACACTGAAGCTTTCTTT | CASSPRQGAGNTEAFF
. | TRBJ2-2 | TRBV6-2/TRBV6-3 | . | TGTGCCAGCAGCCGCAGCCGGTCCAACACCGGGGAGCTGTTTTTT | CASSRSRSNTGELFF
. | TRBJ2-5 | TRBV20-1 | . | TGCAGTGCTGACAAACAAGAGACCCAGTACTTC | CSADKQETQYF
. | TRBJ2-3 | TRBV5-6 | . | TGTGCCAGCAGCTTGGCAGGGGCCTACACAGATACGCAGTATTTT | CASSLAGAYTDTQYF